The clone carrying this TCR beta chain came up many times. The antigen is undetermined. Through a sample-barcoded 5' primer and a J-beta primer mix, a second PCR was run for about 6 to 11 cycles. MiXCR, applied by TCRdb to the 5' RACE reads, yields one record per CDR3 protein. Among 750,000 to 1,000,000 distinct CDR3 sequences listed, almost 30% were seen once. The germline CDR1 and CDR2 sequences are MNHNS and SASEGT. Trimming took 2 bases from V and 5 from J; bases not matched to a gene: 4. There are 15 residues in the CDR3. These data come from a study of blood T cells in healthy people across ages. Broader study findings: As age increased, TCR beta diversity per million T cells fell in a roughly linear fashion.

A further study also used this sample, focusing on T cells of mothers and their children. That source adds: Donation came from a few healthy Caucasian mothers together with their six children. Overlap measured in related mother-child pairs was slightly, non-significantly higher than in unrelated pairs.

The chain joins TRBV6-1 to TRBJ2-1, with 9 bases identical to TRBD2. Sequencing was carried out using blood. This sequence originates from a woman between 40 and 50 years old in good health. CDR3 loop: CASSENSGGHNEQFF. In nucleotides, the CDR3 is TGTGCCAGCAGTGAAAATAGCGGGGGTCACAATGAGCAGTTCTTC.